This TCR beta chain emerged from a study of cytomegalovirus exposure and HLA in healthy donors. Study-wide findings and caveats: Researchers counted 180 or so TCR beta chains as cytomegalovirus-associated. Later, an analysis showed that TCR beta chains associated with HLA were more clonally expanded than others that were equally common.

A note on this clone: The antigen is undetermined. This sample includes further DNA sequences coding for the same CDR3.

With 60 Vbeta and 13 Jbeta primers, the PCR was carried out. Data came from immunoSEQ multiplex PCR; TCRdb stores just in-frame clones and leaves some out. Counted here are approximately 200,000 clones, around 85% occurring once; the ten biggest clones make up 2% to 2.5%. With V trimmed by 3 bases and J by 0 bases, 2 bases remained unmatched. From germline, CDR1 is ENHRY and CDR2 SYGVKD. This CDR3 is 15 amino acids long. Sequencing input: PBMCs. The V gene is TRBV10-3, the J gene TRBJ2-7; 10 bases are shared with TRBD1. The sequence derives from a woman in her forties or fifties in good health and CMV-seronegative. Written as DNA, the CDR3 is TGTGCCATCAGTGACAGGACAGGGGGCTCCTACGAGCAGTACTTC. Translation: CAISDRTGGSYEQYF.